This T cell receptor (beta chain) was retrieved from a study of shared T cell receptors in the human thymus. The CDR3 sequence is 12 residues long. V dropped 4 bases and J dropped 8; count of bases not matched to a gene: 4. CDR1 and CDR2 from the germline V gene are MNHNY and SVGAGI (reference sequence). Sequenced by immunoSEQ multiplex PCR; TCRdb stores in-frame clones only, minus some. The sample lists about 660,000 clones, approximately 88% occurring once. These sequences were also reported in another study, on human thymus T cells. Turning to that study: Serving as donors were healthy Finnish infants, each of whom was having open corrective surgery for congenital heart defects. Thymic samples were excised during corrective heart operations. Unrelated individuals reportedly shared highly overlapping thymic TCR repertoires.

V is TRBV6-6 and J is TRBJ1-1, with 7 bases lining up with TRBD1. This receptor was obtained from a boy in the first two years of life with a congenital heart defect. What was sequenced was thymocytes. The CDR3 reads CASSLLRGEAFF. The CDR3 nucleotides read TGTGCCAGCAGTTTACTCAGGGGGGAAGCTTTCTTT.